This T cell receptor beta chain was retrieved from a study of chemoradiotherapy in HPV16-positive cancers (dated by TCRdb to between 2022 and 2023). Regarding the research as a whole: Candidate HPV-specific T-cell clones and common TCR motifs were defined through functional T-cell assays on cells from two HPV16-positive patients. The study set out to ask whether T-cell immunity against the HPV oncoproteins E6 and E7 changes over the course of chemoradiotherapy and whether that immunity affects survival. The candidate HPV-specific TCRs and motifs were subsequently tracked in TCR repertoires obtained from 70 to 95 patients with HPV-related cancers.

Repertoires were sampled repeatedly over the course of chemoradiotherapy, so clonal expansion could be followed in the tumor microenvironment. V is trimmed back by 6 bases and J by 3 bases, and the junction contains 17 bases that no gene match accounts for. The germline V gene encodes CDR1 SGHDN and CDR2 FVKESK. The CDR3 measures 18 amino acids from cysteine to phenylalanine. Only the CDR3 DNA is retained, 54 bases long and in frame from the first base. Comments on this clone: This clone's antigen is unknown. No per-base quality is available; no much larger clone lies one base away.

What the study reported, not specific to this receptor: Expansion of candidate HPV-specific clones and E7-related TCR motifs was observed in the tumor microenvironment during treatment, whereas no such expansion was observed for non-HPV-specific T cells. In HPV16-positive patients, expansion of HPV-responsive T cells during chemoradiotherapy was associated with improved recurrence-free survival. The functional definition of HPV-specific T cells came from only a couple of HPV16-positive patients, and the survival association was reported for HPV16-positive patients.

The library came from the immunoSEQ multiplex PCR assay. The immuneACCESS repertoire file appears here via TCRdb, limited to in-frame rearrangements. These files lack a portion of the clones; in checked studies, under half of the deficit traces to unresolved V genes, and the cause of the others is not known. For this sample the table gives about 35,000 clones, of which roughly 90% were detected only once. Jointly, the top ten make up around 3.4% of the sample. The clonotype comes from a human donor with HPV-associated anogenital cancer. Sequencing used blood, obtained from a patient who underwent chemoradiotherapy. The V gene is TRBV14 and the J gene is TRBJ1-1; 9 of the junction bases match TRBD1. The DNA is as follows: TGTGCCAGCAGTTCCGTAAGCCGGACAGGGGAATCGGACACTGAAGCTTTCTTT. This yields the protein CASSSVSRTGESDTEAFF.